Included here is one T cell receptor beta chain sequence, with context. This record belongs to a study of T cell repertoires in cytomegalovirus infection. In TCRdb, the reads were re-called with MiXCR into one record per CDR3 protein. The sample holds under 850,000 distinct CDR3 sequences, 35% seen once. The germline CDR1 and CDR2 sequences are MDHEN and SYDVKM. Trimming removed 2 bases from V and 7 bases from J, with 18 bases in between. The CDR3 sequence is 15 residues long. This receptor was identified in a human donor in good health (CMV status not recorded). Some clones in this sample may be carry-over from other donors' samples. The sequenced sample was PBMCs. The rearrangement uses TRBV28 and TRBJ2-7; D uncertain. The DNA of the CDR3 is TGTGCCAGCAGTTTAATAAACACGCGAAGTTTGGAGCAGTACTTC. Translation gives CASSLINTRSLEQYF. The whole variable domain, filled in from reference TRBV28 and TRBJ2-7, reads DVKVTQSSRYLVKRTGEKVFLECVQDMDHENMFWYRQDPGLGLRLIYFSYDVKMKEKGDIPEGYSVSREKKERFSLILESASTNQTSMYLCASSLINTRSLEQYFGPGTRLTVT.